This is a list of T cell receptor beta chains from one sample in a study of blood T cell repertoires in COVID-19. Sequencing was performed with immunoSEQ multiplex PCR; in TCRdb, only in-frame clones are kept and a portion is missing. Altogether about 180,000 clones are present, 86% being singletons, with the ten largest covering over 7.5%. The source material was PBMCs or T cells enriched from blood (not recorded which). The receptors derive from a woman in her 30s who had recovered from COVID-19. Both conserved end residues are part of each CDR3. The D gene is left open where the match is weak. Only some rows state a clone size, as once, few, many or a class for expanded clones.

d_call j_call v_call clone_size cdr3_aa cdr3_nt
TRBD2 TRBJ2-5 TRBV7-8 . CASSLTSGQETQYF TGTGCCAGCAGCTTGACTAGCGGCCAAGAGACCCAGTACTTC
TRBD1 TRBJ1-5 TRBV5-1 . CASSFHHRPGGAGQPQHF TGCGCCAGCAGCTTTCACCATCGACCAGGGGGCGCGGGTCAGCCCCAGCATTTT
. TRBJ2-7 TRBV20-1 . CSASRGVF TGCAGTGCTAGTCGCGGGGTCTTC
TRBD2 TRBJ2-7 TRBV19 . CASSIGVAGFYEQYF TGTGCCAGTAGTATTGGGGTAGCGGGGTTCTACGAGCAGTACTTC
. TRBJ1-3 TRBV28 . CASSLYNPDFSGNTIYF TGTGCCAGCAGTTTGTACAACCCAGACTTCTCTGGAAACACCATATATTTT
. TRBJ2-3 TRBV9 . CASSSGRQGSTDTQYF TGTGCCAGCAGCTCCGGGCGGCAGGGGAGCACAGATACGCAGTATTTT
TRBD1 TRBJ2-7 TRBV5-4 . CASSSPGQGSYEQYF TGTGCCAGCAGCTCACCGGGACAGGGGTCCTACGAGCAGTACTTC
. TRBJ1-2 TRBV27 . CASSSRGPAYYREPGGVGYTF TGTGCCAGCAGTTCTCGGGGCCCTGCATATTACAGGGAACCTGGTGGGGTGGGCTACACCTTC
. TRBJ2-1 TRBV7-2 . CASSQRGPEFF TGTGCCAGCAGCCAAAGGGGTCCCGAGTTCTTC
. TRBJ1-2 TRBV28 few CASKDSGLGTYGYTF TGTGCCAGTAAAGACTCAGGGTTAGGTACCTATGGCTACACCTTC
. TRBJ2-2 TRBV20-1 . CSARRSGELFF TGCAGTGCTAGACGGTCCGGGGAGCTGTTTTTT
TRBD2 TRBJ2-7 TRBV19 . CASSMLAGGTYEQYF TGTGCCAGTAGTATGCTCGCGGGAGGTACCTACGAGCAGTACTTC
. TRBJ2-2 TRBV19 . CASSIGQPGELFF TGTGCCAGTAGTATTGGACAGCCCGGGGAGCTGTTTTTT
. TRBJ1-3 TRBV29-1 . CSVDRLNSGNTIYF TGCAGCGTTGACAGGCTCAACTCTGGAAACACCATATATTTT
TRBD2 TRBJ2-2 TRBV6-5 . CASLPGLETGELFF TGTGCCAGCCTCCCGGGACTAGAAACCGGGGAGCTGTTTTTT
TRBD2 TRBJ2-7 TRBV7-2 . CASSLGLAGYEQYF TGTGCCAGCAGCTTAGGTCTAGCGGGATACGAGCAGTACTTC
. TRBJ2-7 TRBV4-2 . CASSQEARDYEQYF TGTGCCAGCAGCCAGGAAGCTCGGGACTACGAGCAGTACTTC
. TRBJ1-3 TRBV5-5 . CTRGAGPVSGNTIYF TGTACACGGGGGGCAGGGCCAGTATCGGGAAACACCATATATTTT
TRBD2 TRBJ2-7 TRBV7-6 . CASSTGFRGSLTYEQYF TGTGCCAGCAGCACTGGATTCCGCGGGAGTCTGACCTACGAGCAGTACTTC
TRBD1 TRBJ2-5 TRBV6-6 . CASSKDRQETQYF TGTGCCAGCAGTAAGGACAGGCAAGAGACCCAGTACTTC